This T cell receptor beta chain was documented in a study of T cell changes during pregnancy in multiple sclerosis. Sequenced by immunoSEQ multiplex PCR; TCRdb stores in-frame clones only, minus some. The sample consists of some 64,000 clones, around 90% of them appearing once. The CDR3 is 18 amino acids. V was clipped by 3 bases and J by 4 bases; unmatched bases: 15. CDR1 is SGDLS, CDR2 YYNGEE, per germline. The clonotype was recovered from a female donor in good health, enrolled as a control in a pregnancy study. V and J are TRBV9 and TRBJ2-1, with 8 bases aligning to TRBD2. The input for sequencing was peripheral blood, taken in the first trimester of pregnancy. The CDR3 nucleotides read TGTGCCAGCAGCGGCTTTAGCGGGAACGACTTCATGTACAATGAGCAGTTCTTC. It is translated as CASSGFSGNDFMYNEQFF. Combining the CDR3 with reference TRBV9 and TRBJ2-1 gives the whole variable domain DSGVTQTPKHLITATGQRVTLRCSPRSGDLSVYWYQQSLDQGLQFLIQYYNGEERAKGNILERFSAQQFPDLHSELNLSSLELGDSALYFCASSGFSGNDFMYNEQFFGPGTRLTVL.